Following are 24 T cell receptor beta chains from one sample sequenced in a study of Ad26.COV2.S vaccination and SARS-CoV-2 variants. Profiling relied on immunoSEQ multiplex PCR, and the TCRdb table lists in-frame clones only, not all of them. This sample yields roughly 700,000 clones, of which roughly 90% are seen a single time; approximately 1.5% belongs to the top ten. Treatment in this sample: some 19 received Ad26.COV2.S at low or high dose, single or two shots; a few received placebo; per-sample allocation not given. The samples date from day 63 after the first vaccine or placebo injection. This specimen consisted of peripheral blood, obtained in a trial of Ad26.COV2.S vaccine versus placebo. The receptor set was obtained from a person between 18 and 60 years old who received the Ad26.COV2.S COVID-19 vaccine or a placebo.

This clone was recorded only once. The CDR3 region is CASRRERTGNTGELFF. For the CDR3, the DNA is TGTGCCAGTAGGAGGGAGAGGACAGGGAACACCGGGGAGCTGTTTTTT. The chain combines TRBV19 with TRBJ2-2; 7 bases are a match to TRBD1. Germline CDR1 is LNHDA and CDR2 is SQIVND (reference sequence). With 6 bases clipped from V and 1 base from J, the junction kept 8 bases outside the gene matches. CDR3 size: 16 residues.

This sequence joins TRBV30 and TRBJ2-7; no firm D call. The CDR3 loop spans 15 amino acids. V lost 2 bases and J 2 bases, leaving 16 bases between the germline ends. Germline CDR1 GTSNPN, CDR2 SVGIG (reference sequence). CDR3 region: CAWSPYYARTYEQYF. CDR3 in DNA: TGTGCCTGGAGTCCCTACTACGCCCGGACCTACGAGCAGTACTTC.

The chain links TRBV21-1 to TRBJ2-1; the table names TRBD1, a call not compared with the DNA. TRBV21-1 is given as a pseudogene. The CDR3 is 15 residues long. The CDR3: CASSSVGDCYNEQFF. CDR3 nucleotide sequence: TGTGCCAGCAGCAGCGTAGGGGATTGCTACAATGAGCAGTTCTTC.

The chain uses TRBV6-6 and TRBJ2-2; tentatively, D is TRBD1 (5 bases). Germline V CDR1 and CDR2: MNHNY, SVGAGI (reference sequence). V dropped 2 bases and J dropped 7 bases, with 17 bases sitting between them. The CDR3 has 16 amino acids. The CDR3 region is CASSYVLQGFGGELFF. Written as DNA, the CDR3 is TGTGCCAGCAGTTACGTCTTGCAGGGTTTTGGCGGGGAGCTGTTTTTT.

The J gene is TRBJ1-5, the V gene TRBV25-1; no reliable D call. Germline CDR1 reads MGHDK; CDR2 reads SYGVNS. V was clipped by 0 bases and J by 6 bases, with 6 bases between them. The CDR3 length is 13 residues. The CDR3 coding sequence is TGTGCCAGCAGTGAATATACGAGTCAGCCCCAGCATTTT. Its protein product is CASSEYTSQPQHF.

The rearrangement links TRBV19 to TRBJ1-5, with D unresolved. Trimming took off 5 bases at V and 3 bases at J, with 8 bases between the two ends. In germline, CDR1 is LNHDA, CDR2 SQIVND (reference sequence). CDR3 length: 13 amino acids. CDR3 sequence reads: CASSQDLNQPQHF. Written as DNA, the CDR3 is TGTGCCAGTAGTCAAGACCTCAATCAGCCCCAGCATTTT.

CDR3 sequence reads: CASSYTQGMTGELFF. In DNA, the CDR3 is TGTGCCAGCAGCTACACTCAGGGGATGACCGGGGAGCTGTTTTTT. This chain uses TRBV11-1 with TRBJ2-2; possible D gene TRBD1, 6 bases. The V end was cut by 4 bases, the J end by 5 bases, with 14 bases between. Per germline, CDR1 SGHAT and CDR2 FQDESV (reference sequence). CDR3 size: 15 residues.

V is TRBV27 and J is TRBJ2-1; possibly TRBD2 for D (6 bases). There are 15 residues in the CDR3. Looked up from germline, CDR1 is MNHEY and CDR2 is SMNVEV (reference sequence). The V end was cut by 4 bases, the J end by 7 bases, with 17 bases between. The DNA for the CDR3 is TGTGCCAGCAGTTACCCGGGGGATGGGGGTAATGAGCAGTTCTTC. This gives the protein CASSYPGDGGNEQFF.

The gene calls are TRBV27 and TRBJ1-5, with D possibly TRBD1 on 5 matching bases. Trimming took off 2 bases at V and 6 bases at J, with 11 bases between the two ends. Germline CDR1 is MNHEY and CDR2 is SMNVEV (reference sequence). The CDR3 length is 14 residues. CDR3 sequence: CASSLAGSVQPQHF. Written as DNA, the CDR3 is TGTGCCAGCAGTTTAGCAGGGTCGGTTCAGCCCCAGCATTTT.

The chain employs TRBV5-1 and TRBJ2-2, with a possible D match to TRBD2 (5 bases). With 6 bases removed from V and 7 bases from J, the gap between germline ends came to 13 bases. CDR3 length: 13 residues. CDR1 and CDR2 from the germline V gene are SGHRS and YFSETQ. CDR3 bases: TGCGCCAGCAATTCGCGAGGGAGCGGGGAGCTGTTTTTT. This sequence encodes CASNSRGSGELFF. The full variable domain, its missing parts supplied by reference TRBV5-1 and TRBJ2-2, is KAGVTQTPRYLIKTRGQQVTLSCSPISGHRSVSWYQQTPGQGLQFLFEYFSETQRNKGNFPGRFSGRQFSNSRSEMNVSTLELGDSALYLCASNSRGSGELFFGEGSRLTVL.

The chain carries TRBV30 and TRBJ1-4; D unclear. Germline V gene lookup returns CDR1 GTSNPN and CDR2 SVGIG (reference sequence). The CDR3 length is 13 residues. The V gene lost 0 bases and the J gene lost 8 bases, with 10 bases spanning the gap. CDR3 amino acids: CAWSVLRGEKLFF. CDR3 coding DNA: TGTGCCTGGAGTGTCTTGAGAGGAGAAAAACTGTTTTTT.

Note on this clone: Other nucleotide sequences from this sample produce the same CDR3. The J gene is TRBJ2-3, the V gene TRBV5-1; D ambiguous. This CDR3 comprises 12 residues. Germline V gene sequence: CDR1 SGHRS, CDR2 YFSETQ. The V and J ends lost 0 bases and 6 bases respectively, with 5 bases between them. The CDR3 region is CASSLVGDTQYF. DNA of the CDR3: TGCGCCAGCAGCTTGGTGGGGGATACGCAGTATTTT.

The CDR3 region has the DNA TGTGCCAGTAGTATAAGTGGTGTGAGCGAAAAACTGTTTTTT. Its translation is CASSISGVSEKLFF. This sequence joins TRBV19 and TRBJ1-4; D is uncertain. The length of the CDR3 is 14 residues. From germline, CDR1 is LNHDA and CDR2 SQIVND (reference sequence). V lost 2 bases and J 8 bases, leaving 12 bases between the germline ends.

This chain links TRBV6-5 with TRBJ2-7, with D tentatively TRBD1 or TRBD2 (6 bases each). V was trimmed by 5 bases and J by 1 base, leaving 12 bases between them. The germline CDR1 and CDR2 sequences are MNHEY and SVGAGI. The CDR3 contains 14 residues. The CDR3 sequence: CASSLGAGSYEQYF. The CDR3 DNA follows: TGTGCCAGCAGTCTGGGGGCGGGGTCCTACGAGCAGTACTTC.

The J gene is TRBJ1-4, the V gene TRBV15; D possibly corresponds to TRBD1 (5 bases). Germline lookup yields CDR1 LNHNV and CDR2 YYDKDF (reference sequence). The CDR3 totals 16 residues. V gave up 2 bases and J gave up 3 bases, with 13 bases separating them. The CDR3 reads CATSRWGFGANEKLFF. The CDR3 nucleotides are TGTGCCACCAGCAGATGGGGGTTCGGGGCTAATGAAAAACTGTTTTTT.

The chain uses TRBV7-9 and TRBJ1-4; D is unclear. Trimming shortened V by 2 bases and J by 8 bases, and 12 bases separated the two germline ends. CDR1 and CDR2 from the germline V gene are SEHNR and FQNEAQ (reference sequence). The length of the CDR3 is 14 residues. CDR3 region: CASSLLAEGEKLFF. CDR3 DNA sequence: TGTGCCAGCAGCTTATTGGCAGAAGGCGAAAAACTGTTTTTT.

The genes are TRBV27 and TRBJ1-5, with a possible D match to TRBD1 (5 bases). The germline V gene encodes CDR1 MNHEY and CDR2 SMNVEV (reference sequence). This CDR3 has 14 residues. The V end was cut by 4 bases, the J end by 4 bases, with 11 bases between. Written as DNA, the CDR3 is TGTGCCAGCAGTTCCTTCGCAGGGAATCAGCCCCAGCATTTT. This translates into CASSSFAGNQPQHF.

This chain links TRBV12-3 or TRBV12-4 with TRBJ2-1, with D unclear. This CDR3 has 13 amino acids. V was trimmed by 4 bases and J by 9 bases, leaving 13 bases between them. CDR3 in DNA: TGTGCCAGCAGTTCATCCGGACGTGGTGAGCAGTTCTTC. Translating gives CASSSSGRGEQFF.

The CDR3 spells CASSPLVGRGNSYNEQFF. CDR3 DNA sequence: TGTGCCAGCTCACCCCTGGTCGGGAGGGGGAACTCCTACAATGAGCAGTTCTTC. The chain carries TRBV18 and TRBJ2-1; the match to TRBD2 covers 8 bases. Per the germline V gene, CDR1 is KGHSH and CDR2 is LQKENI. The CDR3 runs 18 residues. The junction had 10 bases not matched to a gene; V was cut back by 3 bases and J by 0 bases.

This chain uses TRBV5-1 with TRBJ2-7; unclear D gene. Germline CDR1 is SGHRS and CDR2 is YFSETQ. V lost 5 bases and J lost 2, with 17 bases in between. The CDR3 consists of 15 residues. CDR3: CASRPQATSPYEQYF. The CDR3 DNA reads TGCGCCAGCAGGCCGCAGGCCACCTCTCCCTACGAGCAGTACTTC.

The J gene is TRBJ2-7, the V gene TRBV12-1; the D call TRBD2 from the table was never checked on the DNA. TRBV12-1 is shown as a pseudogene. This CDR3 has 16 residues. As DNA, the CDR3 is TGTGCCAGCAACCTCGTGGACTCATCTTTATTATACGAGCAGTACTTC. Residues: CASNLVDSSLLYEQYF.

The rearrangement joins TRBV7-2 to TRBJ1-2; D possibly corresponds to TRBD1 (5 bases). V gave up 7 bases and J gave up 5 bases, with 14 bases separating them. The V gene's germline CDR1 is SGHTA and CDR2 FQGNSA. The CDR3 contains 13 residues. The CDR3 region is CASTNDWGYGYTF. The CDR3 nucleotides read TGTGCCAGCACCAATGATTGGGGGTATGGCTACACCTTC.

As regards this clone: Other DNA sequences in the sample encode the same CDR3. This CDR3 is CASSPGGTEAFF. The CDR3 DNA is TGTGCCAGCAGCCCGGGAGGAACTGAAGCTTTCTTT. This chain uses TRBV27 with TRBJ1-1; D remains unclear. CDR3 length equals 12 residues. V lost 6 bases, J lost 5 bases, and 10 bases lay in between. Germline V gives CDR1 MNHEY, CDR2 SMNVEV (reference sequence).

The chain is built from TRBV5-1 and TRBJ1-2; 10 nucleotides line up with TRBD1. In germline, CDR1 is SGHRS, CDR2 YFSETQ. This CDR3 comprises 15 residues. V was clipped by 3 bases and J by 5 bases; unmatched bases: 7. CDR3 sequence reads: CASSSGTGVVYGYTF. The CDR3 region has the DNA TGCGCCAGCAGCTCGGGGACAGGGGTAGTATATGGCTACACCTTC.